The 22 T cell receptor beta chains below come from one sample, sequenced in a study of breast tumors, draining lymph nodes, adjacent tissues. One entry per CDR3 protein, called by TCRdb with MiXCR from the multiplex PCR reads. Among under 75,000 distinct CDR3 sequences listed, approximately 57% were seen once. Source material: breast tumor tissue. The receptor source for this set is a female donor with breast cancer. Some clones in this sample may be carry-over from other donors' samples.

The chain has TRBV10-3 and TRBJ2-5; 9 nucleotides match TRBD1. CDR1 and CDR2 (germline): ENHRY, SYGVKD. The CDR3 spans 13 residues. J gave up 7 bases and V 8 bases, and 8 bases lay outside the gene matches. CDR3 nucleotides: TGTGCCATCGCTCGGACAGGGGCAGGGACCCAGTACTTC. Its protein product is CAIARTGAGTQYF.

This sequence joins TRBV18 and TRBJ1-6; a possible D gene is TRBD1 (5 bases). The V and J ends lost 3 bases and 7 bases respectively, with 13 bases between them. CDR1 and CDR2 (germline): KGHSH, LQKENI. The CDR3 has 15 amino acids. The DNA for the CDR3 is TGTGCCAGCTCACCCCTCGGGGGTGGCAATTCACCCCTCCACTTT. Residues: CASSPLGGGNSPLHF. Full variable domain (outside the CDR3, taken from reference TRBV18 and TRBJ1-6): NAGVMQNPRHLVRRRGQEARLRCSPMKGHSHVYWYRQLPEEGLKFMVYLQKENIIDESGMPKERFSAEFPKEGPSILRIQQVVRGDSAAYFCASSPLGGGNSPLHFGNGTRLTVT.

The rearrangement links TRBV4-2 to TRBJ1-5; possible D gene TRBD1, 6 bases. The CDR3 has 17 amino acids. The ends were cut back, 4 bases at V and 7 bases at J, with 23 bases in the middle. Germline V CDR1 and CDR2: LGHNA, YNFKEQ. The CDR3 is CASSPLAGGSYEQPQHF. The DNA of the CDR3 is TGTGCCAGCAGCCCACTAGCGGGGGGCTCCTACGAGCAGCCCCAGCATTTT.

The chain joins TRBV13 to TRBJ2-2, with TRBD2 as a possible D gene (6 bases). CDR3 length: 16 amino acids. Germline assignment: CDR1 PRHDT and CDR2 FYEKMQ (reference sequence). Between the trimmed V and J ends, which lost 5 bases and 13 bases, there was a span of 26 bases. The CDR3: CASSPPGRTINRRLFF. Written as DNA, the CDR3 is TGTGCCAGCAGCCCACCTGGACGGACTATCAACAGGAGGCTGTTTTTT.

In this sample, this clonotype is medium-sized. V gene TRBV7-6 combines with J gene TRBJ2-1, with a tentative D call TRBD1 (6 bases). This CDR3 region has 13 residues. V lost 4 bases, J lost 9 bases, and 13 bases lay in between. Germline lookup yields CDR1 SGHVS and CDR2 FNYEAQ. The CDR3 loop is CASSSLRGGEQFF. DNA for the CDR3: TGTGCCAGCAGCTCACTTCGAGGGGGTGAGCAGTTCTTC.

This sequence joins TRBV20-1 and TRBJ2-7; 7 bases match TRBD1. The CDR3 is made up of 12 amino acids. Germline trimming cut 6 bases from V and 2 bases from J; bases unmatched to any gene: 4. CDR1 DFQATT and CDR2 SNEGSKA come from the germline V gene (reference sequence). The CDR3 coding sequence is TGCAGTGCCCGAGACAGGGCCTACGAGCAGTACTTC. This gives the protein CSARDRAYEQYF.

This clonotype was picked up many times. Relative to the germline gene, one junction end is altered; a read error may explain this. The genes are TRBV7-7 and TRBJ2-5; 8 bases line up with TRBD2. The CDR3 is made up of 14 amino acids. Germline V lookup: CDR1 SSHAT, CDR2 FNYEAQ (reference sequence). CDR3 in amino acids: CASSLAGHTGTQYF. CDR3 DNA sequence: TGTGCTAGCAGCTTAGCGGGGCACACCGGGACCCAGTACTTC.

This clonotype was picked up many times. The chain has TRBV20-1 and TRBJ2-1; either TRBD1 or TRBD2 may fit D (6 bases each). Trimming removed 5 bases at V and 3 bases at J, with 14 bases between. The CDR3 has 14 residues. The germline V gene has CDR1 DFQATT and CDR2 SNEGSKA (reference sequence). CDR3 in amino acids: CSALGGGYYNEQFF. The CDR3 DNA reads TGCAGTGCTCTCGGAGGGGGGTACTACAATGAGCAGTTCTTC.

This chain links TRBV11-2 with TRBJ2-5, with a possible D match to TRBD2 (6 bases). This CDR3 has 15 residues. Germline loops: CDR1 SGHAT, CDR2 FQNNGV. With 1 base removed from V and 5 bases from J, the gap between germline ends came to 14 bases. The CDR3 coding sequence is TGTGCCAGCAGCTTAGGACAGATTGCGGGGGAGACCCAGTACTTC. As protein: CASSLGQIAGETQYF. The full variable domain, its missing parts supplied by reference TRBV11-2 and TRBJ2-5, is EAGVAQSPRYKIIEKRQSVAFWCNPISGHATLYWYQQILGQGPKLLIQFQNNGVVDDSQLPKDRFSAERLKGVDSTLKIQPAKLEDSAVYLCASSLGQIAGETQYFGPGTRLLVL.

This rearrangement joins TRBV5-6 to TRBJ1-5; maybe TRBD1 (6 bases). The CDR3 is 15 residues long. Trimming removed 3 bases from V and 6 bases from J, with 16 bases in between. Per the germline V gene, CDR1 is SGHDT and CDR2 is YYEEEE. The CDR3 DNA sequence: TGTGCCAGCAGCTGGGGGGGGGCCGGGGGTCAGCCCCAGCATTTT. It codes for CASSWGGAGGQPQHF. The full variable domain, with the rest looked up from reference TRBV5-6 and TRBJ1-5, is DAGVTQSPTHLIKTRGQQVTLRCSPKSGHDTVSWYQQALGQGPQFIFQYYEEEERQRGNFPDRFSGHQFPNYSSELNVNALLLGDSALYLCASSWGGAGGQPQHFGDGTRLSIL.

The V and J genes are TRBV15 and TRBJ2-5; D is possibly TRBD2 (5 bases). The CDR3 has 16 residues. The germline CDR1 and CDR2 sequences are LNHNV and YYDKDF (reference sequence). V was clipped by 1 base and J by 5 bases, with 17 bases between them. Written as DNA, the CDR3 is TGTGCCACCAGCAGAGGGGGTTCGGTTGGCGGGGAGACCCAGTACTTC. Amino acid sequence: CATSRGGSVGGETQYF.

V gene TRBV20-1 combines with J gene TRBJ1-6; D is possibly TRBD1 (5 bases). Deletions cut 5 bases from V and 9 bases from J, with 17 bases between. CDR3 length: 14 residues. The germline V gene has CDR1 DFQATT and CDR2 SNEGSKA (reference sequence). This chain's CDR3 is CSAWGGGSGSPLHF. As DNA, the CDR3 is TGCAGTGCTTGGGGTGGGGGGAGCGGTTCACCCCTCCACTTT.

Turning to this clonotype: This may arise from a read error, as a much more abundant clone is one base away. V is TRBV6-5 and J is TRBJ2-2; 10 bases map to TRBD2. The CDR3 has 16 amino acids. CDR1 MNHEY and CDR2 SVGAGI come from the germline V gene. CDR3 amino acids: CASSRKRGGRSGGLFF. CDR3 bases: TGTGCCAGCAGTCGCAAGCGGGGGGGCCGGAGCGGGGGGCTGTTTTTT.

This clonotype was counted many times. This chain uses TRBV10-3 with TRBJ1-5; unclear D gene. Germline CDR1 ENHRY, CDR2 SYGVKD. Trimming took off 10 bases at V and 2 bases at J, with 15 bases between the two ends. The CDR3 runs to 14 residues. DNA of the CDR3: TGTGCCACCCTGGCGGCAGAGGGCAATCAGCCCCAGCATTTT. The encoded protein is CATLAAEGNQPQHF.

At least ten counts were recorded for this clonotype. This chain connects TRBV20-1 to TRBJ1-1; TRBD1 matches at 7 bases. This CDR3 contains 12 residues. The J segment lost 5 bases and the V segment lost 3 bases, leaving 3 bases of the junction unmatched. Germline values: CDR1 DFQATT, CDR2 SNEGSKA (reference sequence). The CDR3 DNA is TGCAGTGCTAGGACAGGGTGGACTGAAGCTTTCTTT. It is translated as CSARTGWTEAFF.

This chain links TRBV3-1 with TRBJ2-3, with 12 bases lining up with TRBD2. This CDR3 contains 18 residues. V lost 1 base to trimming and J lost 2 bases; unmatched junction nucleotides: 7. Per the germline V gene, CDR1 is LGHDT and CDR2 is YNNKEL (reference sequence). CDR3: CASSQGLAGVDPTDTQYF. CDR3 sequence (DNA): TGTGCCAGCAGCCAAGGACTAGCGGGAGTGGACCCCACAGATACGCAGTATTTT.

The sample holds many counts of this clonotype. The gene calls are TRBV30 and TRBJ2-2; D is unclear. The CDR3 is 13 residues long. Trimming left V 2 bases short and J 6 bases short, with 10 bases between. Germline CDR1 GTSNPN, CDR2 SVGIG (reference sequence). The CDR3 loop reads CAWSPGRPGELFF. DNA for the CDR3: TGTGCCTGGAGTCCCGGACGGCCCGGGGAGCTGTTTTTT.

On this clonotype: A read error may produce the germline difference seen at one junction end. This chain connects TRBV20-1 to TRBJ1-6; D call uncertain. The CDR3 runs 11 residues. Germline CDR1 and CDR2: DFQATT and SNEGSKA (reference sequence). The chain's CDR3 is CSASSRDPLPF. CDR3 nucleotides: TGCAGTGCTAGTTCGAGGGATCCCCTCCCCTTC.

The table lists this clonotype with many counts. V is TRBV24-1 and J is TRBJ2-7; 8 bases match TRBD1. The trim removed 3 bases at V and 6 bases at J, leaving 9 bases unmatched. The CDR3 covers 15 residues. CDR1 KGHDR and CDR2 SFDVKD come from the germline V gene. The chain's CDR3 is CATSDAGTGPREQYF. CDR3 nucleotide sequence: TGTGCCACCAGTGATGCCGGGACAGGTCCTCGCGAGCAGTACTTC.

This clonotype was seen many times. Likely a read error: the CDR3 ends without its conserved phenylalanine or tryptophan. CDR3 amino acids: CASNQDRGIRETQYL. The CDR3 region has the DNA TGCGCCAGCAATCAGGACAGGGGGATACGAGAGACCCAGTACCTC. J is TRBJ2-5 and V is TRBV10-2; 10 positions match TRBD1. The CDR3 covers 15 residues. Germline trimming cut 7 bases from V and 4 bases from J; bases unmatched to any gene: 9. Germline assignment: CDR1 WSHSY and CDR2 SAAADI.

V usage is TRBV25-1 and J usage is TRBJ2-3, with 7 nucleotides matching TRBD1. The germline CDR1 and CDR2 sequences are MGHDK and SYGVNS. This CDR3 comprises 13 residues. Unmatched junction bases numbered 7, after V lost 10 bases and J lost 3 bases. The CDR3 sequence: CATKTGITDTQYF. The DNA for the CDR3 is TGTGCCACCAAGACAGGGATAACAGATACGCAGTATTTT. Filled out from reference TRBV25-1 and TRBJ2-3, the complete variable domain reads EADIYQTPRYLVIGTGKKITLECSQTMGHDKMYWYQQDPGMELHLIHYSYGVNSTEKGDLSSESTVSRIRTEHFPLTLESARPSHTSQYLCATKTGITDTQYFGPGTRLTVL.

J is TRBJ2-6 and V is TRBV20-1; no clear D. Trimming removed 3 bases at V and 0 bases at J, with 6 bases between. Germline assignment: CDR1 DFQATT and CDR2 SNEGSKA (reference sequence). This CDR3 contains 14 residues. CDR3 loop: CSASPLSGANVLTF. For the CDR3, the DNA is TGCAGTGCTAGTCCGCTCTCTGGGGCCAACGTCCTGACTTTC.